What follows are 31 T cell receptor beta chains derived from one specimen sequenced in a study of T cell repertoires and HLA-DP antigens. The repertoire was sequenced with immunoSEQ multiplex PCR; TCRdb's copy has only in-frame clones and lacks some. The table shows around 110,000 clones, with 80% to 95% occurring only once. Which antigens these TCRs recognize remains unknown. Input material: CD4+ T cells from PBMCs. The receptors originated from a woman younger than 30 in good health and CMV-seronegative.

The chain links TRBV2 to TRBJ2-3, with D perhaps matching TRBD1 (5 bases). The germline CDR1 and CDR2 sequences are SNHLY and FYNNEI. V lost 10 bases and J lost 0, with 14 bases in between. The CDR3 is 14 amino acids. Here the CDR3 reads CATEQAPSTDTQYF. DNA of the CDR3: TGTGCCACCGAACAGGCCCCTAGCACAGATACGCAGTATTTT.

This clone came up once. The chain is built from TRBV6-1 and TRBJ2-1; the match to TRBD2 covers 11 bases. The germline V gene has CDR1 MNHNS and CDR2 SASEGT. V shed 7 bases, J shed 2 bases, and the junction held 4 bases outside the gene matches. The CDR3 length is 15 residues. CDR3 residues: CASNLLAGAYNEQFF. The CDR3 coding sequence is TGTGCCAGCAACCTACTAGCGGGAGCCTACAATGAGCAGTTCTTC.

V and J are TRBV5-1 and TRBJ2-3; the D is unclear. This CDR3 has 12 residues. Germline V gives CDR1 SGHRS, CDR2 YFSETQ. V was shortened by 2 bases and J by 0 bases, with 1 base between the two germline ends. CDR3 sequence: CASSFSTDTQYF. The DNA for the CDR3 is TGCGCCAGCAGCTTTAGCACAGATACGCAGTATTTT.

This clone came up a few times. The V and J genes are TRBV5-1 and TRBJ1-2; 10 bases map to TRBD1. CDR1 and CDR2 from the germline V gene are SGHRS and YFSETQ. This CDR3 is 15 amino acids long. V lost 4 bases to trimming and J lost 2 bases; unmatched junction nucleotides: 5. The CDR3 DNA reads as TGCGCCAGCAGCCCCTGGACAGGGGGGAACTATGGCTACACCTTC. Translated: CASSPWTGGNYGYTF.

The chain uses TRBV10-3 and TRBJ2-7; 15 nucleotides line up with TRBD2. Germline V lookup: CDR1 ENHRY, CDR2 SYGVKD. Trimming at V came to 5 bases and at J to 3 bases, leaving 8 bases not matched to a gene. The CDR3 loop spans 17 amino acids. For the CDR3, the DNA is TGTGCCATCAGTTCCGGACTAGCGGGAGGGCCGAACTACGAGCAGTACTTC. It specifies CAISSGLAGGPNYEQYF.

The chain links TRBV5-1 to TRBJ1-3, with TRBD1 matching over 7 bases. This CDR3 has 17 residues. Germline lookup yields CDR1 SGHRS and CDR2 YFSETQ. J lost 2 bases, V lost 0 bases, and 8 bases had no gene match. The CDR3: CASSLAVAGQAGNTIYF. The CDR3 DNA is TGCGCCAGCAGCTTGGCCGTCGCTGGACAGGCTGGAAACACCATATATTTT.

The rearrangement uses TRBV18 and TRBJ1-3; 7 bases are a match to TRBD1. CDR1 and CDR2 (germline): KGHSH, LQKENI. This CDR3 spans 16 amino acids. The J segment lost 0 bases and the V segment lost 3 bases, leaving 5 bases of the junction unmatched. The CDR3 protein is CASSPATGSSGNTIYF. Here the CDR3 DNA reads TGTGCCAGCTCACCGGCGACAGGGAGCTCTGGAAACACCATATATTTT.

The rearrangement links TRBV28 to TRBJ1-6, with 9 bases fitting TRBD1. This CDR3 is built from 14 residues. CDR1 is MDHEN and CDR2 is SYDVKM in the germline V gene. J was trimmed by 9 bases and V by 4 bases; bases with no gene match: 4. CDR3 region: CASSSGTGSSPLHF. In DNA, the CDR3 is TGTGCCAGCAGTTCCGGGACAGGGTCTTCACCCCTCCACTTT.

The chain joins TRBV29-1 to TRBJ2-5; D call uncertain. Germline CDR1 is SQVTM and CDR2 is ANQGSEA. CDR3 length equals 14 residues. Trimming left V 3 bases short and J 4 bases short, with 15 bases between. As DNA, the CDR3 is TGCAGCGTTGAGTGGGCCGGACGGCGAGAGACCCAGTACTTC. Residues: CSVEWAGRRETQYF.

The V and J genes are TRBV28 and TRBJ2-3; TRBD2 agrees at 13 bases. This CDR3 is 14 amino acids long. V lost 10 bases to trimming and J lost 1 base; unmatched junction nucleotides: 2. CDR1 is MDHEN and CDR2 is SYDVKM in the germline V gene. CDR3 residues: CATTSGGGTDTQYF. The CDR3 bases are TGTGCCACCACTAGCGGGGGGGGCACAGATACGCAGTATTTT.

V is TRBV7-2 and J is TRBJ2-3, with D perhaps TRBD2 (5 bases). The V gene lost 5 bases and the J gene lost 3 bases, with 9 bases spanning the gap. Germline CDR1 and CDR2: SGHTA and FQGNSA. The CDR3 sequence is 13 residues long. In nucleotides, the CDR3 is TGTGCCAGCAGCACCCGGGGTACAGATACGCAGTATTTT. Protein: CASSTRGTDTQYF. Full variable domain (outside the CDR3, taken from reference TRBV7-2 and TRBJ2-3): GAGVSQSPSNKVTEKGKDVELRCDPISGHTALYWYRQSLGQGLEFLIYFQGNSAPDKSGLPSDRFSAERTGGSVSTLTIQRTQQEDSAVYLCASSTRGTDTQYFGPGTRLTVL.

The chain combines TRBV5-4 with TRBJ2-7, with 13 bases identical to TRBD2. The germline V gene has CDR1 SGHNT and CDR2 YYREEE (reference sequence). The ends lost 5 bases at V and 1 base at J; junction bases unmatched: 12. The CDR3 covers 18 residues. The CDR3 reads CASSHAGLAGKSSYEQYF. The DNA of the CDR3 is TGTGCCAGCAGTCACGCGGGACTAGCGGGAAAGAGTTCCTACGAGCAGTACTTC.

The CDR3 DNA reads as TGTGCCAGCAGCTTACGTACCGGGGAGCTGTTTTTT. This encodes CASSLRTGELFF. The V and J genes are TRBV7-6 and TRBJ2-2; D is undetermined. CDR3 size: 12 residues. V was pared by 2 bases and J by 5 bases, with 3 bases between. Germline lookup yields CDR1 SGHVS and CDR2 FNYEAQ.

The chain couples TRBV19 to TRBJ2-5, with D perhaps TRBD2 (7 bases). The V and J ends lost 3 bases and 1 base respectively, with 12 bases between them. This CDR3 has 15 residues. Germline V gene data show CDR1 as LNHDA and CDR2 as SQIVND (reference sequence). Here the CDR3 reads CASSMTGGFQETQYF. The CDR3 coding sequence is TGTGCCAGTAGTATGACGGGGGGCTTCCAAGAGACCCAGTACTTC.

In its sample, this clone was seen once. The chain employs TRBV7-6 and TRBJ2-5; D uncertain. The J call is doubtful: the DNA matches TRBJ2-7 better. This CDR3 is 14 amino acids long. Germline lookup yields CDR1 SGHVS and CDR2 FNYEAQ. DNA for the CDR3: TGTGCCAGCAGCCGATTCGACATAACCTACGAGCAGTACTTC. Encoded protein: CASSRFDITYEQYF.

This chain uses TRBV19 with TRBJ1-3; maybe TRBD1 (5 bases). The CDR3 consists of 15 residues. Trimming stripped 5 bases from V and 2 bases from J, with 13 bases between. Germline V lookup: CDR1 LNHDA, CDR2 SQIVND (reference sequence). The CDR3 sequence is CASSRARVPGNTIYF. For the CDR3, the DNA is TGTGCCAGTAGTCGGGCCAGGGTTCCTGGAAACACCATATATTTT.

The genes are TRBV5-4 and TRBJ1-4; TRBD1 matches 11 bases. This CDR3 is built from 15 residues. Looked up from germline, CDR1 is SGHNT and CDR2 is YYREEE (reference sequence). Germline trimming cut 3 bases from V and 4 bases from J; bases unmatched to any gene: 2. CDR3 in DNA: TGTGCCAGCAGCTACGGGACAGGGGGTAATGAAAAACTGTTTTTT. Translated: CASSYGTGGNEKLFF. The full variable domain, rest sourced from reference TRBV5-4 and TRBJ1-4, is ETGVTQSPTHLIKTRGQQVTLRCSSQSGHNTVSWYQQALGQGPQFIFQYYREEENGRGNFPPRFSGLQFPNYSSELNVNALELDDSALYLCASSYGTGGNEKLFFGSGTQLSVL.

This sequence joins TRBV6-5 and TRBJ1-6; D uncertain. This CDR3 comprises 14 residues. Germline V gene lookup returns CDR1 MNHEY and CDR2 SVGAGI. V was trimmed by 4 bases and J by 9 bases, leaving 13 bases between them. The CDR3 sequence: CASSFTDLGSPLHF. CDR3 DNA: TGTGCCAGCAGTTTTACGGACCTTGGTTCACCCCTCCACTTT.

The rearrangement uses TRBV18 and TRBJ2-5, with D perhaps TRBD2 (6 bases). Germline lookup yields CDR1 KGHSH and CDR2 LQKENI. The CDR3 covers 13 residues. The V gene lost 5 bases and the J gene lost 4 bases, with 11 bases spanning the gap. The CDR3 nucleotides are TGTGCCAGCTCATTTTCCGGGGGAGAGACCCAGTACTTC. Translated: CASSFSGGETQYF.

This chain joins TRBV19 and TRBJ1-4; possibly TRBD1 for D (5 bases). V lost 6 bases to trimming and J lost 5 bases, with 13 bases between them. The germline CDR1 and CDR2 sequences are LNHDA and SQIVND (reference sequence). CDR3 length: 14 amino acids. The CDR3 nucleotides read TGTGCCAGTAGCCCGGGACGGGAGAATGAAAAACTGTTTTTT. It is translated as CASSPGRENEKLFF.

This chain uses TRBV5-1 with TRBJ2-2; D might be TRBD2 (6 bases). The CDR3 contains 14 residues. Looked up from germline, CDR1 is SGHRS and CDR2 is YFSETQ. The germline V and J ends were trimmed by 3 bases and 1 base, with 7 bases remaining between them. The chain's CDR3 is CASSWTMNTGELFF. The CDR3 DNA reads as TGCGCCAGCAGCTGGACTATGAACACCGGGGAGCTGTTTTTT.

The chain recombines TRBV19 with TRBJ2-7, with TRBD1 matching 10 bases. There are 14 residues in the CDR3. Trimming cost V 4 bases and J 3 bases; bases outside gene matches: 3. Germline V lookup: CDR1 LNHDA, CDR2 SQIVND (reference sequence). The CDR3 DNA sequence: TGTGCCAGTAGTAGACAGGGGGCGCGCTACGAGCAGTACTTC. This encodes CASSRQGARYEQYF.

The chain is built from TRBV4-3 and TRBJ1-3; possibly TRBD1 for D (5 bases). With 0 bases removed from V and 2 bases from J, the gap between germline ends came to 8 bases. Germline CDR1 and CDR2: LGHNA and YSLEER. The CDR3 length is 15 residues. CDR3 coding DNA: TGCGCCAGCAGCCAAGATGCGGGGGCTGGAAACACCATATATTTT. Its protein is CASSQDAGAGNTIYF.

The chain couples TRBV11-2 to TRBJ2-1; the D gene is possibly TRBD2 (6 bases). V was pared by 0 bases and J by 15 bases, with 15 bases between. Germline V gives CDR1 SGHAT, CDR2 FQNNGV. The CDR3 is 13 residues long. Here the CDR3 DNA reads TGTGCCAGCAGCTTAGATGGGCGGGATGCACCGTTCTTC. Protein sequence: CASSLDGRDAPFF.

The CDR3 protein is CSVDGWAGKNEQFF. CDR3 nucleotides: TGCAGCGTTGATGGGTGGGCAGGGAAAAATGAGCAGTTCTTC. The rearrangement joins TRBV29-1 to TRBJ2-1; D is possibly TRBD1 (5 bases). The V and J ends lost 3 bases and 7 bases respectively, with 16 bases between them. The CDR3 runs to 14 residues. Germline V gene data show CDR1 as SQVTM and CDR2 as ANQGSEA.

This rearrangement joins TRBV21-1 to TRBJ2-7. TRBV21-1 is assigned pseudogene status. The CDR3 has 14 amino acids. The CDR3 loop is CASRGVWGSYEQYF. CDR3 coding DNA: TGTGCCAGCAGGGGGGTTTGGGGTTCCTACGAGCAGTACTTC.

This sequence joins TRBV18 and TRBJ2-3; D perhaps matches TRBD1 (6 bases). This CDR3 comprises 13 residues. Per the germline V gene, CDR1 is KGHSH and CDR2 is LQKENI. Trimming cost V 1 base and J 5 bases, with 7 bases left between them. The chain's CDR3 is CASSPRGQDTQYF. In nucleotides, the CDR3 is TGTGCCAGCTCACCACGGGGGCAAGATACGCAGTATTTT. The full variable domain, rest sourced from reference TRBV18 and TRBJ2-3, is NAGVMQNPRHLVRRRGQEARLRCSPMKGHSHVYWYRQLPEEGLKFMVYLQKENIIDESGMPKERFSAEFPKEGPSILRIQQVVRGDSAAYFCASSPRGQDTQYFGPGTRLTVL.

The chain couples TRBV4-1 to TRBJ2-7; 11 nucleotides line up with TRBD2. Germline V gene lookup returns CDR1 MGHRA and CDR2 YSYEKL. V dropped 3 bases and J dropped 5; count of bases not matched to a gene: 6. The CDR3 runs to 15 residues. This chain's CDR3 is CASSHLTSGNNEQYF. The CDR3 nucleotides are TGCGCCAGCAGCCACCTGACTAGCGGGAACAACGAGCAGTACTTC.

The chain carries TRBV7-3 and TRBJ2-2; tentatively, D is TRBD1 (5 bases). CDR1 SGHTA and CDR2 FQGTGA come from the germline V gene. Trimming pared 3 bases from V and 5 bases from J, leaving 10 bases between. The CDR3 is 14 residues long. CDR3 nucleotide sequence: TGTGCCAGCAGCTTGTTTTCAGGGACCGGGGAGCTGTTTTTT. This translates into CASSLFSGTGELFF.

V gene TRBV7-3 combines with J gene TRBJ2-5; 8 positions agree with TRBD1. Unmatched junction bases numbered 3, after V lost 5 bases and J lost 4 bases. The CDR3 loop spans 13 amino acids. Germline V CDR1 and CDR2: SGHTA, FQGTGA. The DNA of the CDR3 is TGTGCCAGCAGCGACGACAGGGGAGAGACCCAGTACTTC. Encoded protein: CASSDDRGETQYF.

V is TRBV19 and J is TRBJ2-1, with a possible D match to TRBD2 (5 bases). Trimming took off 10 bases at V and 6 bases at J, with 22 bases between the two ends. CDR3 size: 15 residues. Germline-derived CDR1 and CDR2 are LNHDA and SQIVND (reference sequence). CDR3 region: CAITSGPIRGNEQFF. CDR3 bases: TGTGCCATCACTTCGGGTCCCATTCGGGGCAATGAGCAGTTCTTC.